A single sample is the source of the 29 T cell receptor beta chains below, sequenced in a study of cytomegalovirus exposure and HLA in healthy donors. PCR primers comprised 60 Vbeta and 13 Jbeta primers. Generated by immunoSEQ multiplex PCR, the TCRdb table keeps only in-frame clones and is missing some. Altogether more than 95,000 clones are present, over 9% being singletons, with the ten largest covering about 5%. Material for sequencing was PBMCs. Receptor source: a man aged 35-49 years in good health and CMV-seropositive.

The chain is built from TRBV5-1 and TRBJ1-1; 7 nucleotides agree with TRBD1. This CDR3 comprises 15 residues. Trimming at V came to 2 bases and at J to 5 bases, leaving 9 bases not matched to a gene. Looked up from germline, CDR1 is SGHRS and CDR2 is YFSETQ. The CDR3 nucleotides are TGCGCCAGCAGCTTCGATTTGACAGGGAGGACTGAAGCTTTCTTT. This gives the protein CASSFDLTGRTEAFF.

This chain connects TRBV18 to TRBJ2-7; possible D gene TRBD1, 5 bases. Germline values: CDR1 KGHSH, CDR2 LQKENI. With 4 bases removed from V and 0 bases from J, the gap between germline ends came to 7 bases. The CDR3 runs to 13 residues. The CDR3 spells CASSRQSSYEQYF. The CDR3 DNA is TGTGCCAGCTCACGACAGAGCTCCTACGAGCAGTACTTC.

The rearrangement links TRBV9 to TRBJ1-6; D is unresolved. Germline lookup yields CDR1 SGDLS and CDR2 YYNGEE. V lost 2 bases and J 9 bases, leaving 12 bases between the germline ends. The CDR3 is made up of 14 amino acids. The CDR3 DNA reads as TGTGCCAGCAGCGTTTTGGAGGGAAGTTCACCCCTCCACTTT. Translating it yields CASSVLEGSSPLHF.

The V and J genes are TRBV2 and TRBJ1-2, with unresolved D. The germline gives CDR1 SNHLY, CDR2 FYNNEI. CDR3 size: 10 residues. The V end was cut by 9 bases, the J end by 4 bases, with 6 bases between. CDR3 protein: CARHLYGYTF. CDR3 bases: TGTGCCAGACACCTCTATGGCTACACCTTC.

CDR3 protein: CASSITGGAGYGYTF. Written as DNA, the CDR3 is TGTGCCAGCAGCATCACAGGGGGCGCTGGCTATGGCTACACCTTC. This chain connects TRBV5-6 to TRBJ1-2; 9 positions agree with TRBD1. V was clipped by 4 bases and J by 4 bases; unmatched bases: 8. The CDR3 covers 15 residues. Germline CDR1 reads SGHDT; CDR2 reads YYEEEE.

V gene TRBV6-5 combines with J gene TRBJ2-5; D unclear. Germline V lookup: CDR1 MNHEY, CDR2 SVGAGI. The CDR3 runs 14 residues. Between the trimmed V and J ends, which lost 0 bases and 2 bases, there was a span of 7 bases. CDR3 DNA: TGTGCCAGCAGTTACTCGGGCAATCAAGAGACCCAGTACTTC. Translation gives CASSYSGNQETQYF.

This clone was counted a few times. The chain employs TRBV5-1 and TRBJ2-7; D may be TRBD2 (6 bases). Looked up from germline, CDR1 is SGHRS and CDR2 is YFSETQ. Deletions cut 4 bases from V and 7 bases from J, with 9 bases between. There are 11 residues in the CDR3. DNA for the CDR3: TGCGCCAGCAGCCCAGGACTAGAGCAGTACTTC. It translates to CASSPGLEQYF.

This clone was detected a few times. This chain connects TRBV2 to TRBJ2-1; TRBD2 matches at 13 bases. Germline V gives CDR1 SNHLY, CDR2 FYNNEI. With V trimmed by 5 bases and J by 7 bases, 8 bases remained unmatched. CDR3 length: 16 amino acids. CDR3: CASSWAGTSGDNEQFF. CDR3 coding DNA: TGTGCCAGCAGTTGGGCCGGGACTAGCGGGGATAATGAGCAGTTCTTC.

The table lists this clone with a few counts. This sequence joins TRBV7-6 and TRBJ2-7, with a weak D call TRBD1 (5 bases). The germline V and J ends were trimmed by 5 bases and 0 bases, with 14 bases remaining between them. CDR1 and CDR2 from the germline V gene are SGHVS and FNYEAQ. The CDR3 extends over 15 amino acids. The CDR3 DNA reads TGTGCCAGCAGCCCGTCAGGGTCCGGCTCCTACGAGCAGTACTTC. Amino acids: CASSPSGSGSYEQYF.

This clone has just a few counts. The chain couples TRBV30 to TRBJ2-7; D perhaps matches TRBD2 (5 bases). The CDR3 is 14 amino acids. CDR1 is GTSNPN, CDR2 SVGIG, per germline (reference sequence). The V end was cut by 2 bases, the J end by 4 bases, with 15 bases between. The CDR3: CAWSSYRRRYEQYF. In DNA form, the CDR3 reads TGTGCCTGGAGTTCCTATAGGAGGAGGTACGAGCAGTACTTC. Filled out from reference TRBV30 and TRBJ2-7, the complete variable domain reads SQTIHQWPATLVQPVGSPLSLECTVEGTSNPNLYWYRQAAGRGLQLLFYSVGIGQISSEVPQNLSASRPQDRQFILSSKKLLLSDSGFYLCAWSSYRRRYEQYFGPGTRLTVT.

The chain links TRBV5-4 to TRBJ2-5, with a possible D match to TRBD1 (6 bases). In germline, CDR1 is SGHNT, CDR2 YYREEE (reference sequence). Trimming stripped 0 bases from V and 4 bases from J, with 10 bases between. The CDR3 runs 14 residues. This chain's CDR3 is CASSLETGRETQYF. DNA of the CDR3: TGTGCCAGCAGCTTGGAAACAGGGCGAGAGACCCAGTACTTC.

There are a few counts of this clone. V usage is TRBV7-2 and J usage is TRBJ1-2; TRBD1 aligns across 7 bases. V gave up 4 bases and J gave up 4 bases; unmatched junction bases: 3. CDR3 length: 13 residues. Germline V CDR1 and CDR2: SGHTA, FQGNSA. The CDR3 nucleotides are TGTGCCAGCAGCTCACAGGGGCCCTATGGCTACACCTTC. Amino acid sequence: CASSSQGPYGYTF. Looking up the rest from reference TRBV7-2 and TRBJ1-2 gives the full variable domain: GAGVSQSPSNKVTEKGKDVELRCDPISGHTALYWYRQSLGQGLEFLIYFQGNSAPDKSGLPSDRFSAERTGGSVSTLTIQRTQQEDSAVYLCASSSQGPYGYTFGSGTRLTVV.

This clone was recorded a few times. The chain has TRBV30 and TRBJ1-3; 7 bases fit TRBD1. Trimming took 7 bases from V and 5 from J; bases not matched to a gene: 8. Looked up from germline, CDR1 is GTSNPN and CDR2 is SVGIG (reference sequence). This CDR3 is built from 13 residues. The CDR3: CASGGGMRNTIYF. The CDR3 coding sequence is TGTGCCTCAGGGGGAGGTATGAGAAACACCATATATTTT.

This clone was counted a few times. The chain carries TRBV9 and TRBJ2-1, with TRBD2 as a possible D gene (6 bases). The length of the CDR3 is 16 residues. Trimming cost V 1 base and J 9 bases, with 20 bases left between them. Germline values: CDR1 SGDLS, CDR2 YYNGEE. CDR3 sequence reads: CASSVFGGSRGGEQFF. CDR3 nucleotide sequence: TGTGCCAGCAGCGTATTCGGGGGTAGCCGGGGTGGTGAGCAGTTCTTC.

In this sample, this clone turned up a few times. J is TRBJ2-7 and V is TRBV29-1; possibly TRBD1 for D (6 bases). Between the trimmed V and J ends, which lost 1 base and 6 bases, there was a span of 10 bases. The CDR3 runs to 12 residues. CDR1 and CDR2 (germline): SQVTM, ANQGSEA. The CDR3 reads CSVEARGFEQYF. Here the CDR3 DNA reads TGCAGCGTTGAAGCCAGGGGTTTCGAGCAGTACTTC.

As concerns this clone: This sample includes further DNA sequences coding for the same CDR3. This rearrangement joins TRBV6-5 to TRBJ2-3; 10 bases match TRBD2. The CDR3 totals 15 residues. V lost 8 bases and J lost 1; bases outside the gene matches: 6. The V gene's germline CDR1 is MNHEY and CDR2 SVGAGI. The CDR3 nucleotides read TGTGCCAGCTCCCCCGGGACTAGCGGCACAGATACGCAGTATTTT. This translates into CASSPGTSGTDTQYF.

This clone was observed a handful of times. The chain combines TRBV1 with TRBJ2-2; the D call of TRBD2 is as the table states it, not checked on the DNA. TRBV1 is an annotated pseudogene. The CDR3 runs 15 residues. For the CDR3, the DNA is TGCGAGGATTCGAAAACCTTATCGAACACCGGGGAGCTGTTTTTT. As protein: CEDSKTLSNTGELFF.

This chain uses TRBV6-5 with TRBJ2-1, with a tentative D call TRBD2 (5 bases). This CDR3 contains 15 residues. V dropped 4 bases and J dropped 6 bases, with 16 bases sitting between them. CDR1 MNHEY and CDR2 SVGAGI come from the germline V gene. The CDR3 spells CASSSGLSDINEQFF. The CDR3 bases are TGTGCCAGCAGTTCCGGACTGTCCGATATCAATGAGCAGTTCTTC.

This clone showed up just a few times. The chain combines TRBV11-3 with TRBJ1-1, with 9 positions matching TRBD1. Trimming cost V 3 bases and J 4 bases; bases outside gene matches: 6. In germline, CDR1 is SGHNT, CDR2 YENEEA. The CDR3 length is 15 residues. The CDR3 region has the DNA TGTGCCAGCAGCTTTGGGACAGGGAGGTTCACTGAAGCTTTCTTT. Encoded protein: CASSFGTGRFTEAFF.

This clone was counted only a few times. V and J are TRBV4-1 and TRBJ2-7, with TRBD2 matching 9 bases. The CDR3 is 17 residues long. The V gene end was trimmed by 0 bases and the J gene end by 2 bases; junction bases not matched to a gene: 8. CDR1 is MGHRA and CDR2 is YSYEKL in the germline V gene. The CDR3 DNA reads TGCGCCAGCAGCCAAGACTTCACTAGCGGGCTAACCTACGAGCAGTACTTC. Its protein product is CASSQDFTSGLTYEQYF.

V usage is TRBV2 and J usage is TRBJ2-1; 7 nucleotides match TRBD2. The trim removed 6 bases at V and 9 bases at J, leaving 17 bases unmatched. The CDR3 spans 16 residues. Germline-derived CDR1 and CDR2 are SNHLY and FYNNEI. In DNA, the CDR3 is TGTGCCAGCAGGCAAACCGGGGGGTCAGGGCTCCCTGAGCAGTTCTTC. Protein sequence: CASRQTGGSGLPEQFF.

This chain links TRBV2 with TRBJ1-1; D gene uncertain. Trimming shortened V by 5 bases and J by 0 bases, and 13 bases separated the two germline ends. The CDR3 sequence is 15 residues long. CDR1 and CDR2 from the germline V gene are SNHLY and FYNNEI. This CDR3 is CASSPPPLMNTEAFF. In DNA, the CDR3 is TGTGCCAGCAGTCCTCCTCCCCTTATGAACACTGAAGCTTTCTTT.

A few counts support this clone. The CDR3 region is CASSSGDLTDTQYF. The CDR3 region has the DNA TGTGCCAGCAGCTCGGGGGATCTCACAGATACGCAGTATTTT. The chain employs TRBV11-3 and TRBJ2-3, with a tentative D call TRBD2 (6 bases). The CDR3 consists of 14 residues. The germline V gene has CDR1 SGHNT and CDR2 YENEEA. V lost 4 bases and J lost 2, with 10 bases in between.

This clone was detected ten times or more. This CDR3 reads CASSFYRGAYEQYF. Written as DNA, the CDR3 is TGTGCCAGCAGCTTTTATCGGGGGGCCTACGAGCAGTACTTC. This chain uses TRBV5-6 with TRBJ2-7, with TRBD2 matching over 7 bases. CDR1 SGHDT and CDR2 YYEEEE come from the germline V gene. The CDR3 totals 14 residues. With 2 bases clipped from V and 2 bases from J, the junction kept 4 bases outside the gene matches.

A few counts support this clone. This chain uses TRBV18 with TRBJ2-5; no reliable D call. Trimming pared 6 bases from V and 4 bases from J, leaving 12 bases between. CDR1 is KGHSH, CDR2 LQKENI, per germline. CDR3 length equals 13 residues. For the CDR3, the DNA is TGTGCCAGCTCTAGAGAGTCGGTAGAGACCCAGTACTTC. It translates to CASSRESVETQYF.

There are a few counts of this clone. The chain is built from TRBV4-2 and TRBJ2-1; 7 bases are a match to TRBD2. Germline loops: CDR1 LGHNA, CDR2 YNFKEQ. J lost 7 bases, V lost 1 base, and 7 bases had no gene match. The CDR3 consists of 15 residues. The CDR3 loop reads CASSQALGGVNEQFF. CDR3 coding DNA: TGTGCCAGCAGCCAAGCGCTTGGGGGGGTTAATGAGCAGTTCTTC.

The V call is TRBV6-5, the J call TRBJ2-7; 7 nucleotides match TRBD2. The V gene end was trimmed by 7 bases and the J gene end by 4 bases; junction bases not matched to a gene: 10. CDR3 size: 14 residues. Germline-derived CDR1 and CDR2 are MNHEY and SVGAGI. In nucleotides, the CDR3 is TGTGCCAGCAATAGGGCAGCCGGGGGGTACGAGCAGTACTTC. Its protein product is CASNRAAGGYEQYF.

This clone was counted between two and nine times. The rearrangement joins TRBV6-6 to TRBJ2-2; D might be TRBD1 (5 bases). Germline V gene lookup returns CDR1 MNHNY and CDR2 SVGAGI (reference sequence). The V and J ends lost 2 bases and 6 bases respectively, with 10 bases between them. CDR3 size: 14 residues. DNA for the CDR3: TGTGCCAGCAGTTACAGGCAGGGCCCCGGGGAGCTGTTTTTT. It specifies CASSYRQGPGELFF.

The chain combines TRBV5-1 with TRBJ2-2; TRBD1 matches at 11 bases. The CDR3 is 14 residues long. Trimming removed 4 bases from V and 4 bases from J; junction bases left unmatched: 0. Germline CDR1 is SGHRS and CDR2 is YFSETQ. DNA of the CDR3: TGCGCCAGCAGCGGGACAGGGGGCACCGGGGAGCTGTTTTTT. It encodes CASSGTGGTGELFF.